This note documents a single T cell receptor (beta chain) sequence. The antigen remains undetermined. Donors came from a validation cohort of approximately 110 subjects, distinct from the first 666-subject cohort. Germline loops: CDR1 SGHTS, CDR2 YDEGEE. The CDR3 sequence is 15 residues long. Trimming took 4 bases from V and 2 from J, leaving 13 bases between them. This record belongs to a study of cytomegalovirus exposure and HLA in healthy donors. Broader study findings: Researchers counted roughly 160 TCR beta chains as cytomegalovirus-associated.

Sequenced by immunoSEQ multiplex PCR; TCRdb stores in-frame clones only, minus some. This table holds roughly 220,000 clones, under 95% found once. The V and J genes are TRBV5-8 and TRBJ1-3; no firm D call. The sample taken for sequencing was PBMCs. This receptor was identified in a woman younger than 30 in good health and CMV-seronegative. CDR3 region: CASSGSGATGNTIYF. In DNA, the CDR3 is TGTGCCAGCAGCGGCTCGGGAGCCACTGGAAACACCATATATTTT.